The sequence of this TCR beta chain was determined in a study of shared T cell receptors in the human thymus. TCRdb's table, derived via immunoSEQ multiplex PCR, lists solely in-frame clones and lacks some. The sample holds approximately 490,000 clones; 78% are singletons and the top ten take about 0.012%. Separately, the same data were catalogued under a study of human thymus T cells.

This TCR was sampled from a boy younger than two with a congenital heart defect. Source material: thymocytes.

The CDR3 DNA reads as TGCGCCAGCAGCTCCGAACTAGCGGACGCCTACGAGCAGTACTTC. It is translated as CASSSELADAYEQYF. J is TRBJ2-7 and V is TRBV5-1, with TRBD2 matching over 8 bases. The V segment lost 3 bases and the J segment 2 bases; nucleotides outside the gene matches: 7. This CDR3 spans 15 amino acids. Germline-derived CDR1 and CDR2 are SGHRS and YFSETQ.